This TCR beta chain originates from a study of shared clonotypes between healthy human individuals. The CDR3 covers 12 residues. Between the trimmed V and J ends, which lost 5 bases and 11 bases, there was a span of 15 bases. Germline V gene data show CDR1 as MGHDK and CDR2 as SYGVNS. CD45RO-negative, CCR7-selected cells formed the naive CD8 fraction, which excluded terminally differentiated effector memory CD45RA+ cells. Assay: immunoSEQ multiplex PCR; the TCRdb copy retains only in-frame clones and omits some. The sample gives hundreds of thousands of clones, nearly 95% of which show up once; 24% is in the top ten.

The receptor comes from a man aged 25 to 40 in good health. Sequencing input: naive CD8+ T cells sorted from blood. This sequence joins TRBV25-1 and TRBJ1-1; no firm D call. Written as DNA, the CDR3 is TGTGCCAGCAGTCAGCACACTGATTGGGCTTTCTTT. Its translation is CASSQHTDWAFF.